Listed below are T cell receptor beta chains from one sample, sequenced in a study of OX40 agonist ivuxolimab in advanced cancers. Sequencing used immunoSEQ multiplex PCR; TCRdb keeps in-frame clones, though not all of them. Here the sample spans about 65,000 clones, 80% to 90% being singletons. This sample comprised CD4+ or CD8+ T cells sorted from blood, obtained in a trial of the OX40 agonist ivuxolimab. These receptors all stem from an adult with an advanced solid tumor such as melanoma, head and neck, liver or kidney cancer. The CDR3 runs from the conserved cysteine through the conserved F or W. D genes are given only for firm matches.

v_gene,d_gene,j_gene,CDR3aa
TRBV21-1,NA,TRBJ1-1,CASILHTEAFF
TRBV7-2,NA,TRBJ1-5,CASSPGAVNQPQHF
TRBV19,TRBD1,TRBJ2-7,CASSIETGKAYEQYF
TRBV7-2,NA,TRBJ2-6,CASSPQGYSGANVLTF
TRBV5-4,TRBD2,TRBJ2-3,CASSLGSGGARADTQYF
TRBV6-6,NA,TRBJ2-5,CASSPPPQHVGETQYF
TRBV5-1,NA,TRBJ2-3,CASSLGPDTDTQYF
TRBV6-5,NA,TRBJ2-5,CASSLEGGRETQYF
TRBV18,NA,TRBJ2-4,CASSPPGRILAKNIQYF
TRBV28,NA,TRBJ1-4,CASSFFEITGTAENEKLFF
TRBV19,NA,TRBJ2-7,CASSIPDVSYEQYF
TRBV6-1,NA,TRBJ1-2,CASSAGTSNYGYTF
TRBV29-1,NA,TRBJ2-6,CSVLDSGANVLTF
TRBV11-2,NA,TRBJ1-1,CASSFPQGPNTEAFF
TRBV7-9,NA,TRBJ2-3,CASSALGADTQYF